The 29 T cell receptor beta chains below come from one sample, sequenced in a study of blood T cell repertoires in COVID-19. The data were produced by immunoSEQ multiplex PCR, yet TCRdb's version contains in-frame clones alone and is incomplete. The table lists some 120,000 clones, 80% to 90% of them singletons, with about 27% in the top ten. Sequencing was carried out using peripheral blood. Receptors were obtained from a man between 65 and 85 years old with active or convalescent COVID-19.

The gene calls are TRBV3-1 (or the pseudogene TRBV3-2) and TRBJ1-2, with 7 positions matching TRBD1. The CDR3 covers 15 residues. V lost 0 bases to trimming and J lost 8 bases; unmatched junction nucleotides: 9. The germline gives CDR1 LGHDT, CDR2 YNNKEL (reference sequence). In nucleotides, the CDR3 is TGTGCCAGCAGCCAAGAGTCCGGACAGGTAGGAGGCTACACCTTC. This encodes CASSQESGQVGGYTF.

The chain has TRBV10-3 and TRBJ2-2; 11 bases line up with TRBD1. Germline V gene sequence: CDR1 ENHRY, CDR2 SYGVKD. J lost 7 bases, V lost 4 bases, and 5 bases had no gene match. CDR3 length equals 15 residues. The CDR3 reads CAISGGQGAFGELFF. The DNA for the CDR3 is TGTGCCATCAGTGGTGGACAGGGGGCTTTCGGGGAGCTGTTTTTT.

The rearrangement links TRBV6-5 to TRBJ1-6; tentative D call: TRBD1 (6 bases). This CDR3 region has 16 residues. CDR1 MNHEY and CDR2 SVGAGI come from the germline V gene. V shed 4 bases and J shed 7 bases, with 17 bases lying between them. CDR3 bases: TGTGCCAGCAGTTTAGTACAGGGTGTCCCCAATTCACCCCTCCACTTT. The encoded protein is CASSLVQGVPNSPLHF.

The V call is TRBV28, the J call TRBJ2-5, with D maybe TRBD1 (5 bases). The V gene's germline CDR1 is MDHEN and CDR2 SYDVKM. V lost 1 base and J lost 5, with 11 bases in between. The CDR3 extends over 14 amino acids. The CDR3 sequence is CASSLSQGLETQYF. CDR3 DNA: TGTGCCAGCAGTTTATCTCAGGGCCTGGAGACCCAGTACTTC.

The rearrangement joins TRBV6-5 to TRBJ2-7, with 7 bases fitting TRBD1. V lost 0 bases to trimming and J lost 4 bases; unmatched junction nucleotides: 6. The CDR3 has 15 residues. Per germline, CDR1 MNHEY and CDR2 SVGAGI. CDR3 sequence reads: CASSYSSRGSYEQYF. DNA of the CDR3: TGTGCCAGCAGTTACTCGTCCAGGGGGTCGTACGAGCAGTACTTC.

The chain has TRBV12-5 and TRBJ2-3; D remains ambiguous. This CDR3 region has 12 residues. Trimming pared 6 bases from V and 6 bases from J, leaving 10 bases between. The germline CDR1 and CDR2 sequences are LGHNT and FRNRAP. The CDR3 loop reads CASGPGVDTQYF. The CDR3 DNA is TGTGCTAGTGGCCCAGGCGTGGATACGCAGTATTTT.

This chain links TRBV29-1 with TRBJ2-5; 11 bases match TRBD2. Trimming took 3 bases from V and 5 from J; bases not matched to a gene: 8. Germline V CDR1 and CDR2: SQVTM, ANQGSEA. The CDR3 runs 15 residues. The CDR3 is CSVDGVASGRETQYF. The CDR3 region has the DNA TGCAGCGTTGATGGGGTGGCTAGCGGGAGGGAGACCCAGTACTTC.

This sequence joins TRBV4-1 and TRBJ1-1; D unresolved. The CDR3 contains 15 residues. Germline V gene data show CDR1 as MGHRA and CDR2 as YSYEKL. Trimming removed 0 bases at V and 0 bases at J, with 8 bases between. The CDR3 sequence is CASSQEAFLNTEAFF. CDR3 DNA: TGCGCCAGCAGCCAAGAAGCGTTCCTGAACACTGAAGCTTTCTTT.

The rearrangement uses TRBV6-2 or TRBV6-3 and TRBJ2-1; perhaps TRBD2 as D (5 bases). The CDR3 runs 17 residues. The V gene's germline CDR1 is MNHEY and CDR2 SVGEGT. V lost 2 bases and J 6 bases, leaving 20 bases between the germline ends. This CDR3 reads CASSYDWVGAEANEQFF. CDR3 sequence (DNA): TGTGCCAGCAGTTACGACTGGGTAGGAGCGGAAGCCAATGAGCAGTTCTTC.

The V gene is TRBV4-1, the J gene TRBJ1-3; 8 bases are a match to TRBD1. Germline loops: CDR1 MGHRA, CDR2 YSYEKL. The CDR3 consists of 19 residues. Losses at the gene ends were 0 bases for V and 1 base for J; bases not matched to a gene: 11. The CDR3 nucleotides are TGCGCCAGCAGCCAAGATTTGGACAGGGTCGTTCAGTCTGGAAACACCATATATTTT. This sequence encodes CASSQDLDRVVQSGNTIYF.

CDR3 amino acids: CATSRDRQGGQPQHF. The CDR3 DNA follows: TGTGCCACCAGCAGAGATCGGCAGGGAGGTCAGCCCCAGCATTTT. J is TRBJ1-5 and V is TRBV15; tentatively, D is TRBD1 (5 bases). The germline gives CDR1 LNHNV, CDR2 YYDKDF (reference sequence). The V end lost 0 bases, the J end lost 6 bases, and 12 bases lay between the germline ends. CDR3 size: 15 residues.

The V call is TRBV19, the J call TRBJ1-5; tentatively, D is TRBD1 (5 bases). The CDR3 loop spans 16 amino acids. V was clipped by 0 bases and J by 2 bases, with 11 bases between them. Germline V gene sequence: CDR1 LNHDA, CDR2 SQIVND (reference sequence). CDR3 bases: TGTGCCAGTAGTATAGAGGGGGGACTGGGCAATCAGCCCCAGCATTTT. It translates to CASSIEGGLGNQPQHF.

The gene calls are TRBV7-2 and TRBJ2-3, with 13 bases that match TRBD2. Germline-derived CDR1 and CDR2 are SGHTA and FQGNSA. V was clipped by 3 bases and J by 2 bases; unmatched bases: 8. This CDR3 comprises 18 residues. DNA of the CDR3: TGTGCCAGCAGCTTTTGGGGGACTAGCGGGACCTACACAGATACGCAGTATTTT. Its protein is CASSFWGTSGTYTDTQYF.

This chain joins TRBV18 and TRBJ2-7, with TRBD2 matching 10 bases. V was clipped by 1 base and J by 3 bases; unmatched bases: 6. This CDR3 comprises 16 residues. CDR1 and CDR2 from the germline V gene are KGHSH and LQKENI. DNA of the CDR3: TGTGCCAGCTCACCACGCGCTAGCGGGAGTGTCTACGAGCAGTACTTC. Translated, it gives CASSPRASGSVYEQYF.

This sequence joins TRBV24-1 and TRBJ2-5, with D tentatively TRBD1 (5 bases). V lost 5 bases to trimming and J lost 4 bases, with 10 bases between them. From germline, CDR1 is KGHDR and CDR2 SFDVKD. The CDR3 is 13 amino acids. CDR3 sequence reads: CATSGWGPETQYF. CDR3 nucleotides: TGTGCCACCAGTGGCTGGGGCCCAGAGACCCAGTACTTC.

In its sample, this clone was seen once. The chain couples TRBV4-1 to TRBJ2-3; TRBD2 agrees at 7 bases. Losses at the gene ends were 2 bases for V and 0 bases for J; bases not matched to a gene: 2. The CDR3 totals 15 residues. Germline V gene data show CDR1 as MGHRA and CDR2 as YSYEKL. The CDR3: CASSQQGGSTDTQYF. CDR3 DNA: TGCGCCAGCAGCCAACAGGGAGGGAGCACAGATACGCAGTATTTT.

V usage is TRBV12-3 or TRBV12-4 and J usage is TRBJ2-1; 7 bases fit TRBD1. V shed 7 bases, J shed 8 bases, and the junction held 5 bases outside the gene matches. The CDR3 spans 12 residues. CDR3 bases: TGTGCCAGCATGCCAACAGGGGATGAGCAGTTCTTC. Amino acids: CASMPTGDEQFF.

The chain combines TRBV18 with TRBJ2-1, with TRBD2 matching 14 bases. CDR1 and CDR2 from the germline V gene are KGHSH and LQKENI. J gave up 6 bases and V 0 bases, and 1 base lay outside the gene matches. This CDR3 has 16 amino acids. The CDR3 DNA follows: TGTGCCAGCTCACCACCGGGGACTAGCGGGGGCAATGAGCAGTTCTTC. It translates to CASSPPGTSGGNEQFF. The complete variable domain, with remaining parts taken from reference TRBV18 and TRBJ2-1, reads NAGVMQNPRHLVRRRGQEARLRCSPMKGHSHVYWYRQLPEEGLKFMVYLQKENIIDESGMPKERFSAEFPKEGPSILRIQQVVRGDSAAYFCASSPPGTSGGNEQFFGPGTRLTVL.

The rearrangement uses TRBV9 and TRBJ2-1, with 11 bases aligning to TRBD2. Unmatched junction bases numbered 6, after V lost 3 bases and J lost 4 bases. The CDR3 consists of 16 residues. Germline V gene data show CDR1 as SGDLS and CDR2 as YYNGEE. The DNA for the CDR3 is TGTGCCAGCAGCGCCACCGGGACTAGCGGATACAATGAGCAGTTCTTC. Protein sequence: CASSATGTSGYNEQFF.

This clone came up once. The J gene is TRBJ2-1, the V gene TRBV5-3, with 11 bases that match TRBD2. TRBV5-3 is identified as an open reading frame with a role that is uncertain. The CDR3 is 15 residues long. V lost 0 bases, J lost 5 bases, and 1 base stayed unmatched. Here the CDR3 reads CARSLDSGRDNEQFF. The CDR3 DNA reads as TGTGCCAGAAGCTTGGATAGCGGGAGGGACAATGAGCAGTTCTTC.

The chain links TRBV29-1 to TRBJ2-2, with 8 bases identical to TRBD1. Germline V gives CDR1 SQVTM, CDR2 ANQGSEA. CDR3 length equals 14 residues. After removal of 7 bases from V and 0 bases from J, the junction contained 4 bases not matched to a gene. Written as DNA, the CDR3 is TGCAGCGCCCGACAGGGGCCGAACACCGGGGAGCTGTTTTTT. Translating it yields CSARQGPNTGELFF.

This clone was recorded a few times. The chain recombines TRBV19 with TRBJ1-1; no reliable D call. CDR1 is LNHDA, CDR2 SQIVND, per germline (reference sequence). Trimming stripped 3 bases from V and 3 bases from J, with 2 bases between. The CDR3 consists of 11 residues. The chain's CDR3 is CASSIYTEAFF. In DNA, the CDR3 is TGTGCCAGTAGTATCTACACTGAAGCTTTCTTT.

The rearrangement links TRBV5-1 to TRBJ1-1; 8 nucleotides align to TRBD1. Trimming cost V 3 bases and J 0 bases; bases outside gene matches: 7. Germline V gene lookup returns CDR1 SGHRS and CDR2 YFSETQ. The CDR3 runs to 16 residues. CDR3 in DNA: TGCGCCAGCAGCTCCGACAGGGGAATATTGAACACTGAAGCTTTCTTT. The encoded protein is CASSSDRGILNTEAFF.

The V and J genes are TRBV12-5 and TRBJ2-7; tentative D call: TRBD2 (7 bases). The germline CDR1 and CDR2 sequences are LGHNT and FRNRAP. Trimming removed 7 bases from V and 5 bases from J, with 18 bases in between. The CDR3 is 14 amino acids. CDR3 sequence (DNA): TGTGCTAGTGCCCGGGGGGCAGGCTTCGACGAGCAGTACTTC. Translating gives CASARGAGFDEQYF.

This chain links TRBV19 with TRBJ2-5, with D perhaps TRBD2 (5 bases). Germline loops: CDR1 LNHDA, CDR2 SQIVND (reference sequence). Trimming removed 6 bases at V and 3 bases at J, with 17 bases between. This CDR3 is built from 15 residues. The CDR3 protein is CASSRVGSGKETQYF. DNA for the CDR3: TGTGCCAGTAGCCGGGTGGGGAGCGGAAAAGAGACCCAGTACTTC.

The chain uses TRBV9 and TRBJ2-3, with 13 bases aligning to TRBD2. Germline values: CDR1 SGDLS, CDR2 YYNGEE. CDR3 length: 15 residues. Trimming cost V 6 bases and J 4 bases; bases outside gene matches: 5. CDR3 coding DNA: TGTGCCAGCACCCTCGGACTAGCGGGAGCAGATACGCAGTATTTT. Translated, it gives CASTLGLAGADTQYF.

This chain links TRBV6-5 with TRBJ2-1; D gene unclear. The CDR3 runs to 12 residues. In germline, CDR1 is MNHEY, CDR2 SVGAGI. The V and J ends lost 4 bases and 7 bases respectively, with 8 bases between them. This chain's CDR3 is CASSSNRNEQFF. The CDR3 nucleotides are TGTGCCAGCAGTTCCAATCGGAATGAGCAGTTCTTC.

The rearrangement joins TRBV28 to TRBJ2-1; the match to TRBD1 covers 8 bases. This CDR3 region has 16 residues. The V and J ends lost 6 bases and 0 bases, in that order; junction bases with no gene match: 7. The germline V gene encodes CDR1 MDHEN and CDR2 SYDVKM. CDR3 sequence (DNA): TGTGCCAGCAGGACAGGGGAACCTAGCTCCTACAATGAGCAGTTCTTC. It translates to CASRTGEPSSYNEQFF.

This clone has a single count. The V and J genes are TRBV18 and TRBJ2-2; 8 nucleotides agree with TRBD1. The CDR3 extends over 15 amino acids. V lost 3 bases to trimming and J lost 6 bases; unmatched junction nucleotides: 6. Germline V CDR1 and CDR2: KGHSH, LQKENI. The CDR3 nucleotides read TGTGCCAGCTCACCCCGACAGGGGTGGGCCGGGGAGCTGTTTTTT. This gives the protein CASSPRQGWAGELFF.